This passage covers 9 T cell receptor beta chains from one sample sequenced in a study of blood T cell repertoires in COVID-19. This table comes from immunoSEQ multiplex PCR, and its TCRdb copy is limited to in-frame clones, with some not included. The data contain about 150,000 clones, 91% of them singletons. The specimen was peripheral blood. Receptors originate from a man between 50 and 59 years old with acute or convalescent COVID-19.

The J gene is TRBJ2-1, the V gene TRBV7-6; 8 nucleotides align to TRBD1. CDR1 is SGHVS, CDR2 FNYEAQ, per germline. This CDR3 spans 15 amino acids. Germline trimming cut 6 bases from V and 0 bases from J; bases unmatched to any gene: 4. This CDR3 is CASSSGQGSYNEQFF. CDR3 DNA sequence: TGTGCCAGCAGTTCTGGACAGGGCTCCTACAATGAGCAGTTCTTC. Full variable domain (missing parts from reference TRBV7-6 and TRBJ2-1): GAGVSQSPRYKVTKRGQDVALRCDPISGHVSLYWYRQALGQGPEFLTYFNYEAQQDKSGLPNDRFSAERPEGSISTLTIQRTEQRDSAMYRCASSSGQGSYNEQFFGPGTRLTVL.

This clone was seen once. The V gene is TRBV11-2, the J gene TRBJ1-1; 11 nucleotides line up with TRBD1. There are 15 residues in the CDR3. The germline V gene has CDR1 SGHAT and CDR2 FQNNGV. V was clipped by 6 bases and J by 7 bases; unmatched bases: 10. DNA of the CDR3: TGTGCCAGCAGGAACCGGGACAGGGGGAAACGTGAAGCTTTCTTT. Protein product: CASRNRDRGKREAFF.

The chain employs TRBV30 and TRBJ2-3; D uncertain. The CDR3 spans 14 residues. Looked up from germline, CDR1 is GTSNPN and CDR2 is SVGIG (reference sequence). V dropped 5 bases and J dropped 4 bases, with 16 bases sitting between them. CDR3 in amino acids: CAWAFSSGADTQYF. DNA for the CDR3: TGTGCCTGGGCTTTCTCCTCGGGTGCAGATACGCAGTATTTT. The variable domain in full, completed from reference TRBV30 and TRBJ2-3, reads SQTIHQWPATLVQPVGSPLSLECTVEGTSNPNLYWYRQAAGRGLQLLFYSVGIGQISSEVPQNLSASRPQDRQFILSSKKLLLSDSGFYLCAWAFSSGADTQYFGPGTRLTVL.

In regard to this clone: Different DNA sequences within this sample yield the same CDR3. V is TRBV10-3 and J is TRBJ2-1; 8 nucleotides line up with TRBD2. Germline CDR1 and CDR2: ENHRY and SYGVKD. CDR3 length: 14 amino acids. Trimming cost V 3 bases and J 5 bases; bases outside gene matches: 3. CDR3 sequence reads: CAISDLAGNNEQFF. DNA for the CDR3: TGTGCCATCAGTGATTTAGCGGGGAACAATGAGCAGTTCTTC.

The V call is TRBV5-4, the J call TRBJ2-5; 7 nucleotides align to TRBD2. Trimming at V came to 0 bases and at J to 4 bases, leaving 6 bases not matched to a gene. The CDR3 covers 15 residues. Germline CDR1 reads SGHNT; CDR2 reads YYREEE (reference sequence). Here the CDR3 reads CASSLGPAGSETQYF. CDR3 in DNA: TGTGCCAGCAGCTTGGGACCAGCGGGGTCAGAGACCCAGTACTTC.

V usage is TRBV29-1 and J usage is TRBJ1-2; D ambiguous. V lost 0 bases to trimming and J lost 4 bases, with 9 bases between them. The CDR3 loop spans 13 amino acids. CDR1 and CDR2 (germline): SQVTM, ANQGSEA. The CDR3 loop is CSVEEEQIYGYTF. As DNA, the CDR3 is TGCAGCGTTGAAGAAGAACAGATCTATGGCTACACCTTC.

This chain joins TRBV5-3 and TRBJ1-6, with D possibly TRBD1 on 5 matching bases. TRBV5-3 qualifies as an ORF whose function is uncertain. The CDR3 contains 14 residues. The V end was cut by 0 bases, the J end by 5 bases, with 6 bases between. Written as DNA, the CDR3 is TGTGCCAGAAGCTTGGCACAGGATAATTCACCCCTCCACTTT. Translated, it gives CARSLAQDNSPLHF.

This chain connects TRBV3-1 (or the pseudogene TRBV3-2) to TRBJ2-7; TRBD1 is a possible D gene (5 bases). This CDR3 contains 15 residues. With 5 bases removed from V and 4 bases from J, the gap between germline ends came to 18 bases. Germline values: CDR1 LGHDT, CDR2 YNNKEL (reference sequence). For the CDR3, the DNA is TGTGCCAGCAGCAGGAGCGACAGTTCCCCTTACGAGCAGTACTTC. It translates to CASSRSDSSPYEQYF.

The rearrangement joins TRBV28 to TRBJ2-2; 8 bases are a match to TRBD1. The V segment lost 5 bases and the J segment 3 bases; nucleotides outside the gene matches: 8. From germline, CDR1 is MDHEN and CDR2 SYDVKM. This CDR3 comprises 16 residues. The CDR3 loop is CASSNSGTGHTGELFF. The DNA for the CDR3 is TGTGCCAGCAGTAACTCCGGGACAGGACACACCGGGGAGCTGTTTTTT.